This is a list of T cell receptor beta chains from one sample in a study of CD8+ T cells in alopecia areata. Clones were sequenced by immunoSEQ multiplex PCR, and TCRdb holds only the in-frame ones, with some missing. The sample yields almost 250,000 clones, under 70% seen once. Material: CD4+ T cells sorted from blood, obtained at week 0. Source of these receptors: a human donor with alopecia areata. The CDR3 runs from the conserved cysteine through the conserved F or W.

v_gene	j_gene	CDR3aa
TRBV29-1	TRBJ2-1	CSVGVGPNEQFF
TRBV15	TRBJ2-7	CATSSTGEQYF
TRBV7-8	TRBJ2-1	CASSFELAGGPRVNEQFF
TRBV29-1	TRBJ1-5	CSVGGGATQPQHF
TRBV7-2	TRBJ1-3	CASSLRGVGAGNTIYF
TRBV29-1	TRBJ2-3	CSAVGPDTQYF
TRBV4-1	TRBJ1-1	CASSQIGIGTNTEAFF
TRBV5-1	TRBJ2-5	CASSLPGVQETQYF
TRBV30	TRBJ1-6	CAWSSSYNSPLHF
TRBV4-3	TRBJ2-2	CASSQEGHTTGELFF